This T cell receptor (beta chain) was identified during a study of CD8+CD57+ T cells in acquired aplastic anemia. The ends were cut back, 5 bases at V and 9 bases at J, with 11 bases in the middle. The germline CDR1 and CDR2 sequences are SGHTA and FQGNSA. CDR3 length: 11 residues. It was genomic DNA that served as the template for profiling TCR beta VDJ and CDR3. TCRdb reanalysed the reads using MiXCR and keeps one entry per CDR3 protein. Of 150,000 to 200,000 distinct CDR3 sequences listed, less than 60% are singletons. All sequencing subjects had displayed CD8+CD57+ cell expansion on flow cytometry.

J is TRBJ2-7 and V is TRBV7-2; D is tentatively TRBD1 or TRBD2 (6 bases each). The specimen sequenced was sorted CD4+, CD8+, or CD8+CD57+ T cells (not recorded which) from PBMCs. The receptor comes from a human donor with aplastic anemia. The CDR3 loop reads CASSLPGAQYF. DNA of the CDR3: TGTGCCAGCAGCCTACCGGGGGCGCAGTACTTC.